This T cell receptor beta chain was identified during a study of blood T cell repertoires in COVID-19. At the level of the study: Samples came from the United States, Italy and Spain, spanning acute and convalescent COVID-19. T cells, B-cell-depleted T cells, or PBMCs supplied cDNA or gDNA.

Per the study methods: Nucleated cell counts were estimated from reference gene primer amplification. The protocol was immunoSEQ multiplex PCR, while the TCRdb copy is restricted to in-frame clones and leaves out a portion. That table furnishes V, J and clone size, whereas the DNA furnished D and trimming. Of around 370,000 clones in the sample, more than 70% were seen once. CDR1 SGHRS and CDR2 YFSETQ come from the germline V gene. V gave up 4 bases and J gave up 6 bases; unmatched junction bases: 6. This CDR3 region has 13 residues. Input material: peripheral blood. This rearrangement joins TRBV5-1 to TRBJ1-2; TRBD1 aligns across 7 bases. The TCR sequence derives from a woman aged 70-85 years with COVID-19, enrolled during active disease. CDR3 region: CASSPRQGDGYTF. CDR3 in DNA: TGCGCCAGCAGCCCCCGACAGGGTGATGGCTACACCTTC.